The TCR beta chain under discussion was sequenced for a study of blood T cells in healthy people across ages. Study overall: Template-switching capture recovered about one barcoded beta molecule per two T cells.

About this clonotype itself: The antigen is undetermined.

Findings and caveats of the study: The lack of PBMC sorting stopped any conclusive naive versus antigen-experienced comparison.

From germline, CDR1 is LNHNV and CDR2 YYDKDF (reference sequence). V lost 8 bases, J lost 4 bases, and 8 bases stayed unmatched. The CDR3 covers 14 residues. Then a second PCR, running about 6 to 12 cycles, was carried out with a sample-barcoded 5' primer and a J-beta primer mix. TCRdb redid the calling of the 5' RACE reads with MiXCR, one entry per CDR3 protein. The sample holds around 990,000 distinct CDR3 sequences, 35% to 40% seen once. J is TRBJ1-2 and V is TRBV15, with TRBD1 matching 9 bases. Source material: blood. The TCR sequence derives from a man younger than 35 in good health. The CDR3 DNA reads as TGTGCCACCGCGTGGGACAGGGCGACCTATGGCTACACCTTC. Protein product: CATAWDRATYGYTF.